This TCR beta chain was profiled in a study of CD8+CD57+ T cells in acquired aplastic anemia. Whole-study context: Across the sorted CD4+ and CD8+ cells, DNA amounts averaged approximately 3.1 ug.

Study-wide results and caveats: Between patients and controls, roughly 29 CD8+ CDR3 sequences were found in common.

In regard to this clonotype: Its antigen is still unknown.

The patients chosen for sequencing had shown expansion of CD8+CD57+ cells (detected by flow cytometry). The patients all had a severe acquired aplastic anemia diagnosis. V lost 9 bases and J lost 5, with 17 bases in between. Per germline, CDR1 MGHDK and CDR2 SYGVNS. This CDR3 region has 14 residues. For CDR3 and TCR beta VDJ profiling, genomic DNA was the template used. TCRdb called the reads again in MiXCR, with one record for every CDR3 protein. The sample contains around 430,000 distinct CDR3 sequences, over 25% of which appear only once. The sample taken for sequencing was sorted CD4+, CD8+, or CD8+CD57+ T cells (not recorded which) from PBMCs. The TCR originated in a human donor with aplastic anemia. The chain combines TRBV25-1 with TRBJ1-5; tentative D call: TRBD1 (5 bases). CDR3 coding DNA: TGTGCCAGTAGCCCCTTCCCAGGGTATCAGCCCCAGCATTTT. Its translation: CASSPFPGYQPQHF.